The 13 T cell receptor beta chains listed next were all sequenced from one sample in a study of blood T cell repertoires in COVID-19. The table came from immunoSEQ multiplex PCR; TCRdb's copy has only in-frame clones and leaves some out. In the table there are fewer than 250,000 clones, about 90% of which are singletons. Sequencing used peripheral blood. The receptors shown here come from a man younger than 40 with acute or convalescent COVID-19.

V usage is TRBV18 and J usage is TRBJ2-2; 10 bases agree with TRBD1. CDR1 and CDR2 from the germline V gene are KGHSH and LQKENI. V trimming: 2 bases; J trimming: 2 bases; junction bases outside the gene matches: 2. The CDR3 totals 16 residues. CDR3 sequence: CASSPTTGGNTGELFF. DNA for the CDR3: TGTGCCAGCTCACCAACGACAGGGGGCAACACCGGGGAGCTGTTTTTT.

The rearrangement uses TRBV7-8 and TRBJ2-7; D perhaps matches TRBD1 (5 bases). V was shortened by 3 bases and J by 3 bases, with 12 bases between the two germline ends. Germline V gene lookup returns CDR1 SGHVS and CDR2 FQNEAQ. This CDR3 region has 14 residues. CDR3 sequence reads: CASSFLGQLYEQYF. CDR3 coding DNA: TGTGCCAGCAGCTTCCTGGGGCAACTCTACGAGCAGTACTTC. Based on the CDR3 plus reference TRBV7-8 and TRBJ2-7, the full variable domain is GAGVSQSPRYKVAKRGQDVALRCDPISGHVSLFWYQQALGQGPEFLTYFQNEAQLDKSGLPSDRFFAERPEGSVSTLKIQRTQQEDSAVYLCASSFLGQLYEQYFGPGTRLTVT.

V usage is TRBV24-1 and J usage is TRBJ1-1, with a tentative D call TRBD1 (6 bases). Trimming took 4 bases from V and 6 from J, leaving 11 bases between them. The CDR3 has 13 amino acids. Germline V gives CDR1 KGHDR, CDR2 SFDVKD. CDR3 sequence: CATSEGSGAEAFF. The CDR3 nucleotides are TGTGCCACCAGTGAAGGGTCAGGGGCTGAAGCTTTCTTT.

V usage is TRBV5-1 and J usage is TRBJ1-6; maybe TRBD1 (5 bases). The CDR3 loop spans 15 amino acids. CDR1 and CDR2 from the germline V gene are SGHRS and YFSETQ. The V end was cut by 4 bases, the J end by 0 bases, with 8 bases between. The CDR3 DNA follows: TGCGCCAGCAGCCGACAGAGCTCCTATAATTCACCCCTCCACTTT. Translating it yields CASSRQSSYNSPLHF.

The V gene is TRBV28, the J gene TRBJ1-4; D may be TRBD1 (5 bases). V lost 5 bases, J lost 2 bases, and 15 bases lay in between. The CDR3 is made up of 16 amino acids. Germline CDR1 MDHEN, CDR2 SYDVKM. CDR3 sequence (DNA): TGTGCCAGCAGTCCACTGGGAGGGGTGACTAATGAAAAACTGTTTTTT. This codes for CASSPLGGVTNEKLFF.

This sequence joins TRBV19 and TRBJ2-2; TRBD1 is a possible D gene (6 bases). Per germline, CDR1 LNHDA and CDR2 SQIVND (reference sequence). The CDR3 totals 18 residues. V was trimmed by 6 bases and J by 0 bases, leaving 20 bases between them. CDR3 DNA sequence: TGTGCCAGTAGGACACCTCCTAGACAGGTCTCGAACACCGGGGAGCTGTTTTTT. Protein sequence: CASRTPPRQVSNTGELFF.

This clone was seen a single time. This chain uses TRBV6-5 with TRBJ1-2, with D possibly TRBD1 on 5 matching bases. The CDR3 consists of 13 residues. The V and J ends lost 3 bases and 7 bases respectively, with 12 bases between them. Germline CDR1 and CDR2: MNHEY and SVGAGI. Here the CDR3 reads CASSYDSLGGYTF. CDR3 bases: TGTGCCAGCAGTTATGACAGCTTGGGTGGCTACACCTTC.

The V call is TRBV19, the J call TRBJ1-1, with TRBD1 as a possible D gene (5 bases). The V end was cut by 0 bases, the J end by 9 bases, with 17 bases between. This CDR3 region has 15 residues. Germline V gives CDR1 LNHDA, CDR2 SQIVND (reference sequence). The CDR3 reads CASSIDGGDGSKAFF. The CDR3, as DNA: TGTGCCAGTAGTATAGACGGAGGGGACGGCTCGAAAGCTTTCTTT.

J is TRBJ2-5 and V is TRBV6-5; TRBD1 might be the D (6 bases). Germline V gene sequence: CDR1 MNHEY, CDR2 SVGAGI. This CDR3 region has 13 residues. V was clipped by 10 bases and J by 2 bases, with 14 bases between them. The CDR3 spells CATGQPLQETQYF. CDR3 bases: TGTGCCACCGGACAGCCACTACAAGAGACCCAGTACTTC.

In this sample, this clone turned up once. This chain uses TRBV4-1 with TRBJ1-1, with 9 bases matching TRBD1. Germline V CDR1 and CDR2: MGHRA, YSYEKL. This CDR3 spans 15 amino acids. Trimming cost V 5 bases and J 11 bases; bases outside gene matches: 15. The CDR3: CASSEHKLRTGDAFF. In nucleotides, the CDR3 is TGCGCCAGCAGCGAACATAAACTAAGGACAGGGGACGCTTTCTTT.

This clone was detected only once. V usage is TRBV4-1 and J usage is TRBJ2-7; TRBD1 aligns across 11 bases. The CDR3 covers 15 residues. V lost 3 bases, J lost 2 bases, and 3 bases stayed unmatched. Germline CDR1 is MGHRA and CDR2 is YSYEKL. The CDR3 spells CASSQGQGDPYEQYF. CDR3 DNA: TGCGCCAGCAGCCAGGGACAGGGGGATCCCTACGAGCAGTACTTC.

The J gene is TRBJ2-7, the V gene TRBV7-9; perhaps TRBD2 as D (5 bases). The germline gives CDR1 SEHNR, CDR2 FQNEAQ (reference sequence). The CDR3 is made up of 14 amino acids. V gave up 5 bases and J gave up 1 base, with 12 bases separating them. The CDR3 is CASSPRGGSYEQYF. The CDR3 nucleotides are TGTGCCAGCAGCCCCCGGGGTGGGTCCTACGAGCAGTACTTC. The full variable domain, completed using reference TRBV7-9 and TRBJ2-7, is DTGVSQNPRHKITKRGQNVTFRCDPISEHNRLYWYRQTLGQGPEFLTYFQNEAQLEKSRLLSDRFSAERPKGSFSTLEIQRTEQGDSAMYLCASSPRGGSYEQYFGPGTRLTVT.

The chain carries TRBV10-1 and TRBJ2-6, with unresolved D. V lost 2 bases and J lost 1, with 6 bases in between. Germline lookup yields CDR1 WNHNN and CDR2 SYGVQD (reference sequence). The CDR3 totals 15 residues. CDR3 bases: TGCGCCAGCAGTGAGCTCTTATCTGGGGCCAACGTCCTGACTTTC. Amino acid sequence: CASSELLSGANVLTF.